The rows below give T cell receptor beta chains drawn from one sample of a study of vaccination and CD4 T cells after COVID-19. TCRdb processed the PCR reads anew with MiXCR; each CDR3 protein has one entry. The sample holds 20,000 to 25,000 distinct CDR3 sequences, around 60% seen once. Sequencing was performed on CD4+ T cells from blood, taken before SARS-CoV-2 vaccination. The source of these receptors is a human donor who had recovered from COVID-19. The CDR3 runs from the conserved cysteine through the conserved F or W. The D gene is left open where the match is weak. Not all rows give a size; the values are once, few, many and, for expanded clones, a class.

size	D	length	V	J	CDR3	DNA
-	TRBD1	13	TRBV11-2	TRBJ1-1	CASSYDRGRPAFF	TGTGCCAGCAGCTACGACAGGGGGAGACCAGCTTTCTTT
-	TRBD2	19	TRBV6-2/TRBV6-3	TRBJ2-1	CASTSLAGEYKSSYNEQFF	TGTGCCAGCACCTCGCTAGCGGGAGAGTATAAGAGCTCCTACAATGAGCAGTTCTTC
few	TRBD1	15	TRBV27	TRBJ2-5	CASSRTGSLVETQYF	TGTGCCAGCAGTCGGACAGGGAGTCTGGTAGAGACCCAGTACTTC
-	-	13	TRBV24-1	TRBJ2-5	CASGSAGSETQYF	TGTGCCTCCGGTAGCGCGGGATCAGAGACCCAGTACTTC
few	TRBD2	14	TRBV20-1	TRBJ2-7	CSASGTSSLYEQYF	TGCAGTGCTTCCGGGACTAGCTCACTCTACGAGCAGTACTTC
-	TRBD1	15	TRBV11-1	TRBJ2-7	CASSSETGGPYEQYF	TGTGCCAGCAGCTCGGAGACAGGGGGCCCCTACGAGCAGTACTTC
few	TRBD1	15	TRBV7-9	TRBJ2-5	CASSNGQGLGETQYF	TGTGCCAGCAGCAATGGACAGGGTTTGGGAGAGACCCAGTACTTC
-	TRBD2	12	TRBV12-3/TRBV12-4	TRBJ2-7	CASSSGINEQYF	TGTGCCAGCAGTAGCGGGATCAACGAGCAGTACTTC
-	TRBD2	15	TRBV7-2	TRBJ2-7	CASSLGGGSLYEQYF	TGTGCCAGCAGCTTAGGGGGGGGGAGTCTCTACGAGCAGTACTTC
once	-	13	TRBV19	TRBJ2-7	CASSSGRVYEQYF	TGTGCCAGTAGTTCCGGGAGAGTCTACGAGCAGTACTTC
-	TRBD2	15	TRBV6-2/TRBV6-3	TRBJ2-1	CASSSPSGAYNEQFF	TGTGCCAGCAGTTCCCCCAGCGGGGCTTACAATGAGCAGTTCTTC
-	-	16	TRBV19	TRBJ1-1	CASRPYRESRRAEAFF	TGTGCCAGTCGACCGTACAGGGAGTCGAGACGCGCTGAAGCTTTCTTT
-	-	15	TRBV15	TRBJ1-1	CATSRARRDDTEAFF	TGTGCCACCAGCAGAGCACGGCGGGACGACACTGAAGCTTTCTTT
-	TRBD2	16	TRBV19	TRBJ2-3	CASISLRGSGRNTQYF	TGTGCCAGTATTTCCCTTCGGGGTAGCGGGAGAAATACGCAGTATTTT
-	-	16	TRBV20-1	TRBJ2-2	CSARDPGTRNTGELFF	TGCAGTGCTAGAGATCCCGGAACGCGGAACACCGGGGAGCTGTTTTTT
-	TRBD1	13	TRBV29-1	TRBJ1-1	CSVDGQGGAEAFF	TGCAGCGTCGATGGACAGGGGGGCGCTGAAGCTTTCTTT
-	-	14	TRBV24-1	TRBJ1-2	CATSDYRTNYGYTF	TGTGCCACCAGTGATTACAGGACTAACTATGGCTACACCTTC
-	-	14	TRBV7-9	TRBJ1-1	CASSPARTNTEAFF	TGTGCCAGCAGCCCAGCTAGGACGAACACTGAAGCTTTCTTT
-	-	14	TRBV19	TRBJ2-6	CASKSDPGANVLTF	TGTGCCAGTAAATCCGACCCTGGGGCCAACGTCCTGACTTTC
-	-	17	TRBV7-2	TRBJ2-2	CASSLGGTREWSGELFF	TGTGCCAGCAGCTTAGGGGGTACTAGGGAGTGGTCCGGGGAGCTGTTTTTT
-	-	13	TRBV20-1	TRBJ1-6	CSARMGYNSPLHF	TGCAGTGCTAGAATGGGTTACAATTCACCCCTCCACTTT
-	-	13	TRBV20-1	TRBJ2-1	CSAPRSSGDEQFF	TGCAGTGCCCCCCGGTCATCTGGGGACGAGCAGTTCTTC
-	TRBD2	13	TRBV20-1	TRBJ2-7	CSASPSGTYEQYF	TGCAGTGCTAGTCCTAGCGGTACCTACGAGCAGTACTTC
-	TRBD2	17	TRBV7-3	TRBJ2-3	CASSLLTSGSSTDTQYF	TGTGCCAGCAGCCTCCTGACTAGCGGGAGCTCCACAGATACGCAGTATTTT
once	TRBD1	14	TRBV20-1	TRBJ2-3	CSASDRGLTDTQYF	TGCAGTGCAAGTGACAGGGGGCTCACAGATACGCAGTATTTT
-	TRBD1	17	TRBV5-8	TRBJ1-5	CASSEGQSSNSNQPQHF	TGTGCCAGCAGCGAGGGACAGTCCAGCAATAGCAATCAGCCCCAGCATTTT
-	-	13	TRBV19	TRBJ1-2	CASSIWGNYGYTF	TGTGCCAGTAGTATCTGGGGGAACTATGGCTACACCTTC
few	TRBD2	16	TRBV20-1	TRBJ2-7	CSASLVQTSGRGEQYF	TGCAGTGCTAGTTTGGTCCAGACTAGCGGGAGGGGCGAGCAGTACTTC
-	TRBD1	17	TRBV18	TRBJ1-2	CASSPTTGAVASYGYTF	TGTGCCAGCTCACCCACGACAGGGGCCGTGGCTAGCTATGGCTACACCTTC
-	TRBD1	14	TRBV6-1	TRBJ1-6	CASRRTGSHSPLHF	TGTGCCAGCAGAAGGACAGGAAGCCATTCACCCCTCCACTTT
few	-	13	TRBV30	TRBJ1-2	CAWKAGEVYGYTF	TGTGCCTGGAAGGCAGGGGAGGTCTATGGCTACACCTTC
once	-	15	TRBV2	TRBJ1-6	CASSTNGTPNSPLHF	TGTGCCAGCAGTACTAACGGGACTCCGAATTCACCCCTCCACTTT
-	-	14	TRBV7-2	TRBJ1-3	CASSSPRMAATIYF	TGTGCCAGCAGCTCACCGAGGATGGCCGCCACCATATATTTT
few	TRBD2	16	TRBV15	TRBJ2-1	CATSRGLAERYNEQFF	TGTGCCACCAGCAGGGGACTAGCGGAGCGCTACAATGAGCAGTTCTTC
-	TRBD1	14	TRBV7-3	TRBJ1-1	CASSPQGAYTEAFF	TGTGCCAGCAGCCCACAGGGGGCTTACACTGAAGCTTTCTTT
-	TRBD2	14	TRBV10-3	TRBJ2-7	CAISTSGSWYEQYF	TGTGCCATCAGTACTAGCGGGAGTTGGTACGAGCAGTACTTC